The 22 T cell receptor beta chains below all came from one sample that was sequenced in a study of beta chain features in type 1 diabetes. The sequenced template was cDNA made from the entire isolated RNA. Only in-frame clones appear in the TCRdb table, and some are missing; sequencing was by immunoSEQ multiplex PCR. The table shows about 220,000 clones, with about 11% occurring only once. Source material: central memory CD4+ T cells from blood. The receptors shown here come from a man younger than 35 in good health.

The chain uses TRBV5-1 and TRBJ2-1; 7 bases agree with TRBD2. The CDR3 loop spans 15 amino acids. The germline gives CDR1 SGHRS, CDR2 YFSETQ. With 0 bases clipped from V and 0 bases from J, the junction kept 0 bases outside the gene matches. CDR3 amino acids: CASSLGTSSYNEQFF. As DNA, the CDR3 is TGCGCCAGCAGCTTGGGGACTAGCTCCTACAATGAGCAGTTCTTC.

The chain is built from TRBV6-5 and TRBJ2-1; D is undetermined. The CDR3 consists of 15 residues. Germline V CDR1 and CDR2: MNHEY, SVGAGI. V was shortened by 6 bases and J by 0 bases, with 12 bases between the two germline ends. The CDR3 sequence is CASRETYSSYNEQFF. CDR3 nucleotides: TGTGCCAGCAGGGAAACTTATAGCTCCTACAATGAGCAGTTCTTC.

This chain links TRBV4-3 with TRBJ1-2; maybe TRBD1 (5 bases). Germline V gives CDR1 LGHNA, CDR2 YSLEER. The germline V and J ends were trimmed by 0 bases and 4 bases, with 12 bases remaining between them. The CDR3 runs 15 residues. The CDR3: CASSQDLERGYGYTF. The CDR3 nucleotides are TGCGCCAGCAGCCAAGATCTGGAGAGGGGCTATGGCTACACCTTC.

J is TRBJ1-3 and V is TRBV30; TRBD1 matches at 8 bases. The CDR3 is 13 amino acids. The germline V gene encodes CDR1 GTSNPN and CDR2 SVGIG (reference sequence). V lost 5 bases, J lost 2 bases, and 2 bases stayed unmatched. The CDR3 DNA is TGTGCCTGGGGGACAGGAACTGGAAACACCATATATTTT. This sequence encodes CAWGTGTGNTIYF.

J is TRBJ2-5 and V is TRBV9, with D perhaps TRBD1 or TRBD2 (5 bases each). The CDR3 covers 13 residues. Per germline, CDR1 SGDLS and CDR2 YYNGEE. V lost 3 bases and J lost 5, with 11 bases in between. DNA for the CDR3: TGTGCCAGCAGCGCTCTGAGGGGTGAGACCCAGTACTTC. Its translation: CASSALRGETQYF.

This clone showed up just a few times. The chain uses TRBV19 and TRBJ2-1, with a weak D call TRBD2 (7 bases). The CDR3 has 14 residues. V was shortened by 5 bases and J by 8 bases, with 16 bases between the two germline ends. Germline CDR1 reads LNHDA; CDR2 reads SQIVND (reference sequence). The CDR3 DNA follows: TGTGCCAGTAGTGGGGGGGCAGGTAGCGATGAGCAGTTCTTC. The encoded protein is CASSGGAGSDEQFF.

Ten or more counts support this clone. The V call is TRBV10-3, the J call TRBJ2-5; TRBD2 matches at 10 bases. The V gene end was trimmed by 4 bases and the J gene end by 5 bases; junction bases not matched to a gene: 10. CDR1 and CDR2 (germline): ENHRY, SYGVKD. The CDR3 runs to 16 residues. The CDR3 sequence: CAISAGTSANRETQYF. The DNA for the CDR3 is TGTGCCATCAGTGCCGGGACTAGCGCCAATCGGGAGACCCAGTACTTC.

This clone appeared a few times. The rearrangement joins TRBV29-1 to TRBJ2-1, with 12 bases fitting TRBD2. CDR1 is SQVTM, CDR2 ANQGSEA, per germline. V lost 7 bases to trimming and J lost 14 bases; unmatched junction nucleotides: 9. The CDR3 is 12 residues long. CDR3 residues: CSGRTSGNWEFF. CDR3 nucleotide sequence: TGCAGCGGACGGACTAGCGGGAACTGGGAGTTCTTC.

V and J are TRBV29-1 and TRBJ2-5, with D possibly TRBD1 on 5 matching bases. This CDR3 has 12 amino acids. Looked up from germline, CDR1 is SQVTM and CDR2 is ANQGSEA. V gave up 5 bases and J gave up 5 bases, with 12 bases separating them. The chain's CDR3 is CSVSHGAETQYF. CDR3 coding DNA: TGCAGCGTTAGTCATGGGGCCGAGACCCAGTACTTC.

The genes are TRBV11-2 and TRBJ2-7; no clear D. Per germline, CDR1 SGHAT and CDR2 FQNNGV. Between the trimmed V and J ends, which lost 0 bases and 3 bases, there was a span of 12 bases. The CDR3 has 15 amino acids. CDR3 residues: CASSLDGAESYEQYF. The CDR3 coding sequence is TGTGCCAGCAGCTTAGATGGCGCGGAGAGCTACGAGCAGTACTTC.

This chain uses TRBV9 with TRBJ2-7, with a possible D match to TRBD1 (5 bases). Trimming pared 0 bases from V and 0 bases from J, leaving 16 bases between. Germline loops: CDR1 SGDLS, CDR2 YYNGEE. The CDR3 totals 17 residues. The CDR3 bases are TGTGCCAGCAGCGTAGCAGGGAAAGGTGGGGTCTCCTACGAGCAGTACTTC. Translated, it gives CASSVAGKGGVSYEQYF.

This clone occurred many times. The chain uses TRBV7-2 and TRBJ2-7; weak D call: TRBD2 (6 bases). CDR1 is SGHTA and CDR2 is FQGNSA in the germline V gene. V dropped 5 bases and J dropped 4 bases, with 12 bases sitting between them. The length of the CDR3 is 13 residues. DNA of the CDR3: TGTGCCAGCAGCCGACTAGACGCTTACGAGCAGTACTTC. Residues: CASSRLDAYEQYF. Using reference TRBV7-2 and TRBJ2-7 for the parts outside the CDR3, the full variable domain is GAGVSQSPSNKVTEKGKDVELRCDPISGHTALYWYRQSLGQGLEFLIYFQGNSAPDKSGLPSDRFSAERTGGSVSTLTIQRTQQEDSAVYLCASSRLDAYEQYFGPGTRLTVT.

The CDR3, as DNA: TGTGCCAGCAGCGTAGGGCGGGGAGACTACGAGCAGTACTTC. The encoded protein is CASSVGRGDYEQYF. The genes are TRBV9 and TRBJ2-7, with a tentative D call TRBD2 (6 bases). This CDR3 region has 14 residues. Germline values: CDR1 SGDLS, CDR2 YYNGEE. The V end lost 0 bases, the J end lost 3 bases, and 10 bases lay between the germline ends.

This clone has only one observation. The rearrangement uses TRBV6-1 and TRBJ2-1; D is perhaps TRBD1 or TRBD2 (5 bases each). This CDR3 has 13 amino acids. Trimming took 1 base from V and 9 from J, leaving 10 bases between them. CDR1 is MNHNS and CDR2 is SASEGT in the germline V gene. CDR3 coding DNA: TGTGCCAGCAGTGAAGTTGGGGACGGTGAGCAGTTCTTC. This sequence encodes CASSEVGDGEQFF.

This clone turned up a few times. CDR3 coding DNA: TGTGCCAGCAGTGTGACAGGATCCTACGAGCAGTACTTC. It encodes CASSVTGSYEQYF. This rearrangement joins TRBV25-1 to TRBJ2-7; maybe TRBD1 (6 bases). Per germline, CDR1 MGHDK and CDR2 SYGVNS. Trimming removed 4 bases at V and 1 base at J, with 8 bases between. The CDR3 covers 13 residues.

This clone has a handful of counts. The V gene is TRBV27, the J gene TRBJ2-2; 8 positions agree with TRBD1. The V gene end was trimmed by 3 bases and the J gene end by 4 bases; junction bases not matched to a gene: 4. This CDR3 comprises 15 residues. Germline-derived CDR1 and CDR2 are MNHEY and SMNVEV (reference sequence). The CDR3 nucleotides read TGTGCCAGCAGTTTCGACAGGGGATCCACCGGGGAGCTGTTTTTT. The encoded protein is CASSFDRGSTGELFF.

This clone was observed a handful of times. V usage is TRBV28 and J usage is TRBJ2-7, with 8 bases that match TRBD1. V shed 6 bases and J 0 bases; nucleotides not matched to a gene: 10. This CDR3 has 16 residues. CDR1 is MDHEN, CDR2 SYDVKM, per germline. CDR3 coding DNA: TGTGCCAGCAGCAGGACAGGGTCCGGGCGCTCCTACGAGCAGTACTTC. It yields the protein CASSRTGSGRSYEQYF.

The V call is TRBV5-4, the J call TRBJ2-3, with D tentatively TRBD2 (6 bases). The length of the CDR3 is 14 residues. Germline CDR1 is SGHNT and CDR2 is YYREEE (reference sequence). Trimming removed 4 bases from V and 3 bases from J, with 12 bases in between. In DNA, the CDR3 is TGTGCCAGCAGCCCAGGTGGGGGGACAGATACGCAGTATTTT. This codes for CASSPGGGTDTQYF.

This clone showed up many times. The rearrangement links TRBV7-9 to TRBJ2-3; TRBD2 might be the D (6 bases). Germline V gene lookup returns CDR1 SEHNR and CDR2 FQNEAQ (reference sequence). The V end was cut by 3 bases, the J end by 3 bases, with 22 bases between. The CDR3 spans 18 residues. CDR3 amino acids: CASSLGRWTGKVTDTQYF. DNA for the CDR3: TGTGCCAGCAGCTTGGGGAGGTGGACCGGGAAAGTAACAGATACGCAGTATTTT.

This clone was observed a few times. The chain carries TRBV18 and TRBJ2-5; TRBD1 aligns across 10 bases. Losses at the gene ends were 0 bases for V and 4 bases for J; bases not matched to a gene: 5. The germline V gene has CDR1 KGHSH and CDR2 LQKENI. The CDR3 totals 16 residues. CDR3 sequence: CASSPPQGQGSETQYF. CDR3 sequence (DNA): TGTGCCAGCTCACCACCGCAGGGACAGGGGTCAGAGACCCAGTACTTC.

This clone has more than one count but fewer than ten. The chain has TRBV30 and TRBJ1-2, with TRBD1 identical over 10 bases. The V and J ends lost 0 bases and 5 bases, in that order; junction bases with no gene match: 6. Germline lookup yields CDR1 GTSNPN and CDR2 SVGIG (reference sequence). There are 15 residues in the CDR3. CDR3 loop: CAWSVRTGGLYGYTF. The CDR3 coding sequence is TGTGCCTGGAGTGTACGGACAGGGGGTTTGTATGGCTACACCTTC.

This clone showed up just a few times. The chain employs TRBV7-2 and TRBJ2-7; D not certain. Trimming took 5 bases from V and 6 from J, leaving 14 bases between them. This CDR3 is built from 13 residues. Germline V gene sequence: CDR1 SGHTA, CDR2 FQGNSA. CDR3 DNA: TGTGCCAGCAGCAAAGAACCCCCTCGCGAGCAGTACTTC. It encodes CASSKEPPREQYF.